Listed below are T cell receptor beta chains from one sample, sequenced in a study of shared clonotypes between healthy human individuals. Data came from immunoSEQ multiplex PCR; TCRdb stores just in-frame clones and leaves some out. The top ten hold roughly 0.13% of the sample, which has 2,100,000 or so clones, 90% to 97% seen once. The sequenced sample consisted of naive CD4+ T cells sorted from blood. These receptors all come from a young man in good health. The CDR3 runs from the conserved cysteine through the conserved F or W. Each record gives: V gene, D gene, clone size, J gene, CDR3 DNA, CDR3 protein. The D gene is left open where the match is weak. Clone sizes are given selectively: once, few, many, or a class where the clone is expanded.

v_gene: TRBV25-1; d_gene: TRBD1; abundance: .; j_gene: TRBJ2-3; CDR3nt: TGTGCCAGCAGGGGACAGGCCTCAGATACGCAGTATTTT; CDR3aa: CASRGQASDTQYF
v_gene: TRBV4-3; d_gene: TRBD2; abundance: .; j_gene: TRBJ2-2; CDR3nt: TGCGCCAGCAGCCAGACTAGCGCAGACACCGGGGAGCTGTTTTTT; CDR3aa: CASSQTSADTGELFF
v_gene: TRBV28; d_gene: .; abundance: .; j_gene: TRBJ1-3; CDR3nt: TGTGCCAGCAGACCCCAGGGGTCCGGAAACACCATATATTTT; CDR3aa: CASRPQGSGNTIYF
v_gene: TRBV7-2; d_gene: .; abundance: .; j_gene: TRBJ2-3; CDR3nt: TGTGCCAGCAGCCTGCAGGTACTCACAGATACGCAGTATTTT; CDR3aa: CASSLQVLTDTQYF
v_gene: TRBV7-2; d_gene: .; abundance: .; j_gene: TRBJ1-1; CDR3nt: TGTGCCAGCATGAGTTTCCAGATGAACACTGAAGCTTTCTTT; CDR3aa: CASMSFQMNTEAFF
v_gene: TRBV10-2; d_gene: .; abundance: .; j_gene: TRBJ1-2; CDR3nt: TGCGCCAGCAGCACCTTGGCGGGGGCCTATGGCTACACCTTC; CDR3aa: CASSTLAGAYGYTF
v_gene: TRBV25-1; d_gene: .; abundance: .; j_gene: TRBJ2-7; CDR3nt: TGTGCCAGCAGTATAGAGACTACCGGCGAGCAGTACTTC; CDR3aa: CASSIETTGEQYF
v_gene: TRBV11-3; d_gene: .; abundance: .; j_gene: TRBJ2-1; CDR3nt: TGTGCCAGCAGCTTAGATTGGGGAACCTACAATGAGCAGTTCTTC; CDR3aa: CASSLDWGTYNEQFF
v_gene: TRBV18; d_gene: .; abundance: .; j_gene: TRBJ2-1; CDR3nt: TGTGCCAGCTCACCACGGCGGGACGGCAATGAGCAGTTCTTC; CDR3aa: CASSPRRDGNEQFF
v_gene: TRBV11-3; d_gene: .; abundance: .; j_gene: TRBJ2-1; CDR3nt: TGTGCCAGCAGCTTTCTCTCTAGTCCCGAGAATGAGCAGTTCTTC; CDR3aa: CASSFLSSPENEQFF
v_gene: TRBV2; d_gene: TRBD1; abundance: .; j_gene: TRBJ1-2; CDR3nt: TGTGCCAGCAGTGAAGCGCTTCGGGACAGAACCTATGGCTACACCTTC; CDR3aa: CASSEALRDRTYGYTF
v_gene: TRBV7-2; d_gene: .; abundance: once; j_gene: TRBJ1-5; CDR3nt: TGTGCCAGCAGCTGGGGCACACCCCTCCTAAATCAGCCCCAGCATTTT; CDR3aa: CASSWGTPLLNQPQHF
v_gene: TRBV6-5; d_gene: .; abundance: .; j_gene: TRBJ2-2; CDR3nt: TGTGCCAGCAGCCTCGTCGGATTGAACACCGGGGAGCTGTTTTTT; CDR3aa: CASSLVGLNTGELFF
v_gene: TRBV5-8; d_gene: TRBD1; abundance: .; j_gene: TRBJ2-2; CDR3nt: TGTGCCAGCAGCTTAATCAACAGGGGCGGCGGGGAGCTGTTTTTT; CDR3aa: CASSLINRGGGELFF
v_gene: TRBV4-1; d_gene: TRBD1; abundance: .; j_gene: TRBJ2-7; CDR3nt: TGCGCCAGCAGCCCGTGGACAGGGGACTCCTACGAGCAGTACTTC; CDR3aa: CASSPWTGDSYEQYF
v_gene: TRBV9; d_gene: .; abundance: .; j_gene: TRBJ1-5; CDR3nt: TGTGCCAGCAGCGTAGGGGGCGGTGATGTTCAGCCCCAGCATTTT; CDR3aa: CASSVGGGDVQPQHF
v_gene: TRBV9; d_gene: .; abundance: .; j_gene: TRBJ2-5; CDR3nt: TGTGCCAGCAGCGTAGGGGACCTAACCAGAGAGACCCAGTACTTC; CDR3aa: CASSVGDLTRETQYF
v_gene: TRBV11-2; d_gene: .; abundance: .; j_gene: TRBJ2-1; CDR3nt: TGTGCCAGCAGCCTAGGACCAACGGGGGTAGATGAGCAGTTCTTC; CDR3aa: CASSLGPTGVDEQFF
v_gene: TRBV18; d_gene: .; abundance: once; j_gene: TRBJ2-7; CDR3nt: TGTGCCAGCTCACCAGTGGGGGGATTGCACGAGCAGTACTTC; CDR3aa: CASSPVGGLHEQYF
v_gene: TRBV29-1; d_gene: .; abundance: .; j_gene: TRBJ2-7; CDR3nt: TGCAGCGTTGAAGTCCCCCGGGGAACGCAGTACTTC; CDR3aa: CSVEVPRGTQYF
v_gene: TRBV6-6; d_gene: TRBD2; abundance: .; j_gene: TRBJ2-1; CDR3nt: TGTGCCAGCAACTTCGGGACTAGCTTCAATGAGCAGTTCTTC; CDR3aa: CASNFGTSFNEQFF
v_gene: TRBV29-1; d_gene: .; abundance: once; j_gene: TRBJ2-7; CDR3nt: TGCAGCGTTGAAGAGCCGGGGATTGGGGCCTACGAGCAGTACTTC; CDR3aa: CSVEEPGIGAYEQYF
v_gene: TRBV25-1; d_gene: .; abundance: .; j_gene: TRBJ1-3; CDR3nt: TGTGCCAGCCCCGGGGGGGGCTCTGGAAACACCATATATTTT; CDR3aa: CASPGGGSGNTIYF
v_gene: TRBV30; d_gene: .; abundance: .; j_gene: TRBJ2-7; CDR3nt: TGTGCCTGGGGGAGAACCTCCGACGAGCAGTACTTC; CDR3aa: CAWGRTSDEQYF
v_gene: TRBV30; d_gene: .; abundance: .; j_gene: TRBJ1-3; CDR3nt: TGTGCCTGGATCGATCGGCAGCGTCCTGGAAACACCATATATTTT; CDR3aa: CAWIDRQRPGNTIYF
v_gene: TRBV6-7; d_gene: .; abundance: .; j_gene: TRBJ2-7; CDR3nt: TGTGCCAGCAGTTACCCGCAGCCTCGGAGTAAACGGATGGACGAGCAGTACTTC; CDR3aa: CASSYPQPRSKRMDEQYF
v_gene: TRBV29-1; d_gene: .; abundance: few; j_gene: TRBJ1-2; CDR3nt: TGCAGCGTTGGGACAGTCTATGGCTACACCTTC; CDR3aa: CSVGTVYGYTF
v_gene: TRBV7-9; d_gene: TRBD1; abundance: .; j_gene: TRBJ1-3; CDR3nt: TGTGCCAGCAGCTTCACAGGGGAATCTGGAAACACCATATATTTT; CDR3aa: CASSFTGESGNTIYF
v_gene: TRBV5-6; d_gene: .; abundance: .; j_gene: TRBJ2-7; CDR3nt: TGTGCCAGCAGCCGACTAGTGGGGTACGAGCAGTACTTC; CDR3aa: CASSRLVGYEQYF
v_gene: TRBV4-3; d_gene: TRBD2; abundance: .; j_gene: TRBJ2-1; CDR3nt: TGCGCCAGCAGCCAGGTTAGCGGGAGTGGATATGAGCAGTTCTTC; CDR3aa: CASSQVSGSGYEQFF
v_gene: TRBV29-1; d_gene: TRBD2; abundance: .; j_gene: TRBJ2-1; CDR3nt: TGCAGCGCAGAAGGGACTAGCGGGATCGACAATGAGCAGTTCTTC; CDR3aa: CSAEGTSGIDNEQFF
v_gene: TRBV14; d_gene: .; abundance: .; j_gene: TRBJ2-7; CDR3nt: TGTGCCAGCAGCCCTGCAGTGCGGGTAATGGACGAGCAGTACTTC; CDR3aa: CASSPAVRVMDEQYF
v_gene: TRBV19; d_gene: TRBD2; abundance: .; j_gene: TRBJ2-2; CDR3nt: TGTGCCAGTAGGGAAGCGGGAGGCCTCACCGGGGAGCTGTTTTTT; CDR3aa: CASREAGGLTGELFF
v_gene: TRBV30; d_gene: .; abundance: .; j_gene: TRBJ1-2; CDR3nt: TGTGCCTGGAGTGCATACACGCTGGGGGGCTACACCTTC; CDR3aa: CAWSAYTLGGYTF
v_gene: TRBV19; d_gene: TRBD1; abundance: .; j_gene: TRBJ2-3; CDR3nt: TGTGCCAGTAGTATTTCCGCAGGGGGCGATACGCAGTATTTT; CDR3aa: CASSISAGGDTQYF
v_gene: TRBV2; d_gene: TRBD1; abundance: .; j_gene: TRBJ1-2; CDR3nt: TGTGCCAGCAGGCCGGGACAGGAGGCCTATGGCTACACCTTC; CDR3aa: CASRPGQEAYGYTF
v_gene: TRBV6-4; d_gene: .; abundance: .; j_gene: TRBJ1-1; CDR3nt: TGTGCCAGCAGTGACGCCAGGGGAGCTCGGAACACTGAAGCTTTCTTT; CDR3aa: CASSDARGARNTEAFF
v_gene: TRBV18; d_gene: .; abundance: .; j_gene: TRBJ1-5; CDR3nt: TGTGCCAGCTCACCAACGGTGAATCAGCCCCAGCATTTT; CDR3aa: CASSPTVNQPQHF
v_gene: TRBV18; d_gene: .; abundance: .; j_gene: TRBJ2-7; CDR3nt: TGTGCCAGCTCACTGGGGCAGGCCGAGCAGTACTTC; CDR3aa: CASSLGQAEQYF
v_gene: TRBV5-1; d_gene: .; abundance: .; j_gene: TRBJ2-2; CDR3nt: TGCGCCAGCAGCTTGCAGGGGCCCCCTAACACCGGGGAGCTGTTTTTT; CDR3aa: CASSLQGPPNTGELFF
v_gene: TRBV7-3; d_gene: TRBD2; abundance: .; j_gene: TRBJ2-3; CDR3nt: TGTGCCAGCAGCTCCCGGACTAGCGGGGGGATCACAGATACGCAGTATTTT; CDR3aa: CASSSRTSGGITDTQYF
v_gene: TRBV28; d_gene: .; abundance: .; j_gene: TRBJ2-7; CDR3nt: TGTGCCAGCAGTTGGTCTCCAATTTCCCCCTCCTACGAGCAGTACTTC; CDR3aa: CASSWSPISPSYEQYF
v_gene: TRBV7-2; d_gene: .; abundance: .; j_gene: TRBJ1-1; CDR3nt: TGTGCCAGCAGCAACGGAGGGGTGAACACTGAAGCTTTCTTT; CDR3aa: CASSNGGVNTEAFF
v_gene: TRBV30; d_gene: TRBD2; abundance: .; j_gene: TRBJ2-5; CDR3nt: TGTGCCTCCGAGACTAGCGGGCAAGAGACCCAGTACTTC; CDR3aa: CASETSGQETQYF
v_gene: TRBV10-3; d_gene: .; abundance: .; j_gene: TRBJ2-2; CDR3nt: TGTGCCATCAGTGAGTCGATGGCCGTGAACACCGGGGAGCTGTTTTTT; CDR3aa: CAISESMAVNTGELFF
v_gene: TRBV29-1; d_gene: .; abundance: .; j_gene: TRBJ1-1; CDR3nt: TGCAGCGTTGAGAGGGCCATGAACACTGAAGCTTTCTTT; CDR3aa: CSVERAMNTEAFF